Listed below are T cell receptor beta chains from one sample, sequenced in a study of glioma-infiltrating T cells after dendritic cell vaccination. Method: immunoSEQ multiplex PCR; TCRdb's copy keeps in-frame clones and lacks some. The sample holds some 550 clones, roughly 82% seen once. Sequencing was performed on tumor tissue, taken before dendritic cell vaccination. These receptors originate from a human donor with glioblastoma. Each CDR3 is given with its conserved first and last residue. Each record gives: V gene, CDR3 length, D gene, J gene, clone size, CDR3 DNA, CDR3 protein. D genes are given only for firm matches. Some rows mark clone size as missing; the rest say once, few, many or name a class of expanded clone.

TRBV6-6	13	.	TRBJ1-4	few	TGTGCCAGCAACGGGGGGTGGAATGAAAAACTGTTTTTT	CASNGGWNEKLFF
TRBV7-9	18	TRBD1	TRBJ2-3	.	TGTGCCAGCAGCTCCCGGGACAGGGGGCTTTGGGGCACAGATACGCAGTATTTT	CASSSRDRGLWGTDTQYF
TRBV11-1	15	TRBD2	TRBJ2-2	once	TGTGCCAGCAGCGCGCGACTAGCGGGACACGGGGAGCTGTTTTTT	CASSARLAGHGELFF
TRBV5-6	15	.	TRBJ2-7	few	TGTGCCAGCAGCTTGAAACCAGGGGAACTCTACGAGCAGTACTTC	CASSLKPGELYEQYF
TRBV19	15	TRBD1	TRBJ1-5	.	TGTGCCAGTAGAAAAGACAGGGCAAGCAATCAGCCCCAGCATTTT	CASRKDRASNQPQHF
TRBV7-9	13	.	TRBJ2-2	.	TGTGCCAGCAGCATTAGCGTCACCGGGGAGCTGTTTTTT	CASSISVTGELFF
TRBV7-8	17	.	TRBJ1-5	.	TGTGCCAGCAGCCATATAGGGGAATTGGGGAGCAATCAGCCCCAGCATTTT	CASSHIGELGSNQPQHF
TRBV27	13	.	TRBJ1-1	once	TGTGCCAGCAGTTTGGGGCAGAACACTGAAGCTTTCTTT	CASSLGQNTEAFF
TRBV7-6	16	TRBD2	TRBJ2-3	.	TGTGCCAGCAGCCCTCAGGGGACTAGCGCCGTAGATACGCAGTATTTT	CASSPQGTSAVDTQYF
TRBV11-3	19	TRBD2	TRBJ2-5	.	TGTGCCAGCAGCTTACTACCAGTACTAGCGGGAGCCCCACAAGAGACCCAGTACTTC	CASSLLPVLAGAPQETQYF
TRBV5-6	16	.	TRBJ1-4	once	TGTGCCAGCAGCTTGCTTCCGGCGGCCGGCGGAGAAAAACTGTTTTTT	CASSLLPAAGGEKLFF
TRBV4-2	15	.	TRBJ2-2	.	TGTGCCAGCAGCTATCTCGAAGTTTCGGCCGGGGAGCTGTTTTTT	CASSYLEVSAGELFF
TRBV7-9	13	.	TRBJ2-7	.	TGTGCCAGCAGCTTAGATCAGAAATACGAGCAGTACTTC	CASSLDQKYEQYF
TRBV11-1	15	TRBD2	TRBJ2-5	.	TGTGCCAGCAGAGGAAACGGGGGGACCCAAGAGACCCAGTACTTC	CASRGNGGTQETQYF
TRBV2	13	TRBD2	TRBJ2-1	.	TGTGCCAGCAGTGAACCCGAGGGGAGGGCTAAGTTCTTC	CASSEPEGRAKFF
TRBV10-3	15	.	TRBJ2-3	.	TGTGCCATCAACTCGGGACATCTCGGCACAGATACGCAGTATTTT	CAINSGHLGTDTQYF
TRBV5-1	13	.	TRBJ1-1	.	TGCGCCAGCAGCTACGAGGGTAACACTGAAGCTTTCTTT	CASSYEGNTEAFF